This T cell receptor beta chain came from a study of OX40 agonist ivuxolimab in advanced cancers. Method: immunoSEQ multiplex PCR; TCRdb's copy keeps in-frame clones and lacks some. The profile shows 70,000 to 85,000 clones, around 94% of them singletons. The J segment lost 1 base and the V segment lost 5 bases, leaving 4 bases of the junction unmatched. The CDR3 loop spans 14 amino acids. CDR1 is LNHDA and CDR2 is SQIVND in the germline V gene (reference sequence). The chain employs TRBV19 and TRBJ2-7; 8 bases fit TRBD2. The TCR sequence derives from an adult with an advanced solid tumor such as melanoma, head and neck, liver or kidney cancer. Source: CD4+ or CD8+ T cells sorted from blood, taken in a trial of the OX40 agonist ivuxolimab. The DNA for the CDR3 is TGTGCCAGTAGTTATAGCGGGGTATCCTACGAGCAGTACTTC. Translated: CASSYSGVSYEQYF.